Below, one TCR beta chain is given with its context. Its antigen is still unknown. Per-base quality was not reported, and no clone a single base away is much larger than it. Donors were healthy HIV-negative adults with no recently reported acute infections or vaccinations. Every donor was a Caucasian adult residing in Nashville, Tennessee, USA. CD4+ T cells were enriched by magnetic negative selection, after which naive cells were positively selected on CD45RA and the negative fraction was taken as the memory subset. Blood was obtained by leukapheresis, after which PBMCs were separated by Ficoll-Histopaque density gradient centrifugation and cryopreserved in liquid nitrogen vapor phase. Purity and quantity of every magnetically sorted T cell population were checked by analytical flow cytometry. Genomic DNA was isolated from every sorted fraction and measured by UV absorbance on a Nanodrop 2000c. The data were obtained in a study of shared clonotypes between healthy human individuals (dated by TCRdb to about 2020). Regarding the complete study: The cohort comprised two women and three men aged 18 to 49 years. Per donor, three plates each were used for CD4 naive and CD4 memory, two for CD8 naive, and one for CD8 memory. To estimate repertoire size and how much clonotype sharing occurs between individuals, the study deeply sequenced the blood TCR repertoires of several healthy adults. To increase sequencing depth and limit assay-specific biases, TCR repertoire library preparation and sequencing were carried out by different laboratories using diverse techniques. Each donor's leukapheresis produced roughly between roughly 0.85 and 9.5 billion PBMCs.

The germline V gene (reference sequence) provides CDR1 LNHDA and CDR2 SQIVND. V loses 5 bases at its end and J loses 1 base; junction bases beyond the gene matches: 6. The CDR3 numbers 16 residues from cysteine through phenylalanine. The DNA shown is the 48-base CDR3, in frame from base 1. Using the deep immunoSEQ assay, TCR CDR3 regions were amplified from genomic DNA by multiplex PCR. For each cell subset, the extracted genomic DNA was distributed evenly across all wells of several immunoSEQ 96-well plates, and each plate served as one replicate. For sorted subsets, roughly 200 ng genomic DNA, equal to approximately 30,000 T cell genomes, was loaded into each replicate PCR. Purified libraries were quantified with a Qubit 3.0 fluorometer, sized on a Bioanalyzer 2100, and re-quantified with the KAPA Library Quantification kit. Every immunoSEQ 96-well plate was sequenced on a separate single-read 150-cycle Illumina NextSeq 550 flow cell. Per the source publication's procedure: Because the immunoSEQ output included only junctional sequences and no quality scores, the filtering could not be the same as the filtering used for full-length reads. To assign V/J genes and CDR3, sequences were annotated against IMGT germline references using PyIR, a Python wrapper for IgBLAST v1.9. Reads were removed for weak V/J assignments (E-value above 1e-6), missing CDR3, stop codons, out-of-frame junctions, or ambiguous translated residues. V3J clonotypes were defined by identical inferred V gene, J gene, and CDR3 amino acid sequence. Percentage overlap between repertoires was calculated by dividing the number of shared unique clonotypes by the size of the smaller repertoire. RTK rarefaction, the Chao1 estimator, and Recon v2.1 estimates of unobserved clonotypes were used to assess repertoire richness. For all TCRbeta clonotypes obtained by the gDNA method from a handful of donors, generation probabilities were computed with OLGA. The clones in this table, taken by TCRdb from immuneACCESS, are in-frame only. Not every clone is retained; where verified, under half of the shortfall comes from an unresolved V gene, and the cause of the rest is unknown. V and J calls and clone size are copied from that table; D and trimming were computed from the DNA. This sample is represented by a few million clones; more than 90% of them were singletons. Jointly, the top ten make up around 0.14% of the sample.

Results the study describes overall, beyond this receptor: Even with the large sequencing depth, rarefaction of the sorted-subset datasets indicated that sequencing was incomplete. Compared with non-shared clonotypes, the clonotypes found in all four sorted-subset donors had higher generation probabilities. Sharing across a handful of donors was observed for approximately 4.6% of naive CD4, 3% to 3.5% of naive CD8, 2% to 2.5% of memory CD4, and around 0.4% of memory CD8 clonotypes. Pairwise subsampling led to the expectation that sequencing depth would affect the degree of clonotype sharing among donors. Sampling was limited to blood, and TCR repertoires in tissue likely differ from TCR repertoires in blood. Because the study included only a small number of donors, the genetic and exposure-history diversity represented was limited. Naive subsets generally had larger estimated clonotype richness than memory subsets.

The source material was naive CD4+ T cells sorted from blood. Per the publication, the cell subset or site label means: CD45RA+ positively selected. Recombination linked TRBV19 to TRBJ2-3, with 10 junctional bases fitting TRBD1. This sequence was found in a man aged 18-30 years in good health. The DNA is TGTGCCAGTAGTTTCGGACAGGGGGACGGCACAGATACGCAGTATTTT. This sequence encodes CASSFGQGDGTDTQYF.